One sample yielded the 5 T cell receptor beta chains listed below, sequenced in a study of post-analysis software for immune sequencing data. Study-level findings and limits: When patients were compared with controls, about 5 TRBV segments were more frequent, TRBV5-6, TRBV5-1 and TRBV20-1 among them.

Tagging with unique molecular identifiers was a feature of the TCR beta cDNA libraries. MiXCR, run by TCRdb on the PCR reads, gives a single entry per CDR3 protein. The top ten clones hold over 1.5% of a sample with roughly 600,000 distinct CDR3 sequences, roughly 45% of them seen once. Antigens of these TCRs are unknown. The specimen sequenced was blood. Every receptor here comes from a girl aged 10 to 17 with multiple sclerosis.

This chain joins TRBV24-1 and TRBJ2-7; TRBD1 matches at 9 bases. The germline V gene has CDR1 KGHDR and CDR2 SFDVKD. The CDR3 totals 15 residues. The V segment lost 3 bases and the J segment 3 bases; nucleotides outside the gene matches: 5. The CDR3 protein is CATSDPGQGLYEQYF. The DNA for the CDR3 is TGTGCCACCAGTGATCCGGGACAGGGACTCTACGAGCAGTACTTC.

The V and J genes are TRBV12-3 or TRBV12-4 and TRBJ2-7; no clear D gene. The CDR3 contains 15 residues. Trimming took off 1 base at V and 2 bases at J, with 12 bases between the two ends. The CDR3 DNA sequence: TGTGCCAGCAGTTTAGATCTCGGTCTCACCTACGAGCAGTACTTC. Translation gives CASSLDLGLTYEQYF.

The chain employs TRBV5-6 and TRBJ2-1, with 8 bases lining up with TRBD2. The CDR3 spans 15 residues. Unmatched junction bases numbered 7, after V lost 6 bases and J lost 2 bases. CDR1 and CDR2 from the germline V gene are SGHDT and YYEEEE. CDR3 in DNA: TGTGCCAGCACCCTCGGGGGGGCCGCCTACAATGAGCAGTTCTTC. Translating it yields CASTLGGAAYNEQFF.

The chain employs TRBV7-3 and TRBJ1-2, with D possibly TRBD1 on 5 matching bases. The CDR3 runs to 13 residues. Germline-derived CDR1 and CDR2 are SGHTA and FQGTGA. Trimming took 2 bases from V and 4 from J, leaving 8 bases between them. The CDR3 DNA reads as TGTGCCAGCAGCTTACAGGGCCGCTATGGCTACACCTTC. This sequence encodes CASSLQGRYGYTF.

In its sample, this clonotype was seen a few times. The rearrangement uses TRBV20-1 and TRBJ2-7; possibly TRBD1 for D (6 bases). The CDR3 has 12 amino acids. V was cut by 0 bases and J by 6 bases, with 9 bases left in between. CDR1 is DFQATT and CDR2 is SNEGSKA in the germline V gene (reference sequence). The CDR3 loop reads CSARDPGAEQYF. The CDR3 DNA reads TGCAGTGCTAGAGATCCAGGGGCCGAGCAGTACTTC.